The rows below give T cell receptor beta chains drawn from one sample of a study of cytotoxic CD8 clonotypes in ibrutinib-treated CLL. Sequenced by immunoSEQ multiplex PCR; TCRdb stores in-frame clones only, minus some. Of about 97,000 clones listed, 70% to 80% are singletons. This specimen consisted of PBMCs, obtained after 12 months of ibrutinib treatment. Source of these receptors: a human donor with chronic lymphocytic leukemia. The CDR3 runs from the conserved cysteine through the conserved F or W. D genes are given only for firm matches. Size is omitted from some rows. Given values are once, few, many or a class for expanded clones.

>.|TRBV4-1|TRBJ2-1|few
CASSQGLGNEQFF
TGCGCCAGCAGCCAAGGTCTGGGGAATGAGCAGTTCTTC
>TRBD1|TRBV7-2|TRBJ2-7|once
CASSFRQGTSPEQYF
TGTGCCAGCAGCTTCCGACAGGGCACAAGTCCCGAGCAGTACTTC
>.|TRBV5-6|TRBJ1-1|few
CASSRVSRGRGTEAFF
TGTGCCAGCAGCCGAGTGAGTAGGGGAAGGGGGACTGAAGCTTTCTTT
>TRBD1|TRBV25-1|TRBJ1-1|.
CASRPGGYTEAFF
TGTGCCAGCAGGCCAGGGGGCTACACTGAAGCTTTCTTT
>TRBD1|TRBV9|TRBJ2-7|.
CASSVAPGGKDEQYF
TGTGCCAGCAGCGTAGCGCCAGGGGGCAAGGACGAGCAGTACTTC
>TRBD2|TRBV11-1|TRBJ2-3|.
CASSLGLEETDTQYF
TGTGCCAGCAGCCTAGGACTAGAAGAGACAGATACGCAGTATTTT
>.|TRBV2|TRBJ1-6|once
CASTIRTDYNSPLHF
TGTGCCAGCACGATACGGACAGATTATAATTCACCCCTCCACTTT
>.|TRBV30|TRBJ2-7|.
CAWGPGAPREQYF
TGTGCCTGGGGCCCCGGGGCGCCCCGGGAGCAGTACTTC
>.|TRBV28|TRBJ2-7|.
CASSLGTYEQYF
TGTGCCAGCAGTCTGGGGACCTACGAGCAGTACTTC
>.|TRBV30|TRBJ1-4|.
CAWSPQAGGELFF
TGTGCCTGGAGTCCCCAAGCGGGGGGGGAACTGTTTTTT
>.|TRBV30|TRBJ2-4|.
CAWMMGAKNIQYF
TGTGCCTGGATGATGGGAGCCAAAAACATTCAGTACTTC
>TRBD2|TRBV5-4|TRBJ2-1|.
CASSPMTGRGGNEQFF
TGTGCCAGCAGCCCTATGACAGGGCGGGGGGGGAATGAGCAGTTCTTC
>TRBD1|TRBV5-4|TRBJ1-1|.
CASTRQGAGTEAFF
TGTGCCAGCACCCGACAGGGGGCTGGCACTGAAGCTTTCTTT
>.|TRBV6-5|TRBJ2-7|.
CAKYEQYF
TGTGCCAAATACGAGCAGTACTTC
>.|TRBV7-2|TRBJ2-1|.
CASSLASTNEQFF
TGTGCCAGCAGCTTAGCCTCGACCAATGAGCAGTTCTTC
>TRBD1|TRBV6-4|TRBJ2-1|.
CASSERTGGHNEQFF
TGTGCCAGCAGTGAGAGGACAGGGGGCCACAATGAGCAGTTCTTC
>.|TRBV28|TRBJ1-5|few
CASSLSGHSNQPQHF
TGTGCCAGCAGTTTATCAGGCCATAGCAATCAGCCCCAGCATTTT
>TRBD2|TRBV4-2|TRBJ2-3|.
CASSQGATSGGSTDTQYF
TGTGCCAGCAGCCAAGGGGCGACTAGCGGGGGGAGCACAGATACGCAGTATTTT
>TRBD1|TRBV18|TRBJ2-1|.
CASSPTAGQVEQFF
TGTGCCAGCTCACCTACGGCGGGACAGGTTGAGCAGTTCTTC
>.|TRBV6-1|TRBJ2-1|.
CAGGNNEQFF
TGCGCCGGAGGGAACAATGAGCAGTTCTTC
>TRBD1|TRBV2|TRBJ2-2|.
CASDRDRGPKWNTGELFF
TGTGCCAGCGATCGGGACAGGGGACCGAAATGGAACACCGGGGAGCTGTTTTTT
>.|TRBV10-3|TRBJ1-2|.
CAISPTVNYGYTF
TGTGCCATCAGTCCGACAGTCAACTATGGCTACACCTTC
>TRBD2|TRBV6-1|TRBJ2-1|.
CASRAGLAAHEQFF
TGTGCCAGCAGGGCAGGACTAGCGGCCCATGAGCAGTTCTTC
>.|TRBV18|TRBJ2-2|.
CASSPINRGPNTGELFF
TGTGCCAGCTCACCAATTAACCGGGGGCCGAACACCGGGGAGCTGTTTTTT
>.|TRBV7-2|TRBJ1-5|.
CASSLARTASNQPQHF
TGTGCCAGCAGCTTAGCTCGGACAGCCAGCAATCAGCCCCAGCATTTT